The sequence of this TCR beta chain was determined in a study of T-cell reconstitution after alpha-beta-depleted transplantation in children. During its preparation, the TCRbeta library received unique molecular identifiers. Each CDR3 protein is one row after TCRdb ran MiXCR on the PCR reads. This table holds hundreds of thousands of distinct CDR3 sequences, approximately 12% found once. This clonotype was observed many times. Germline V lookup: CDR1 SGHDN, CDR2 FVKESK. Trimming stripped 0 bases from V and 1 base from J, with 15 bases between. The CDR3 length is 17 residues. The receptor was derived from a human donor who donated a stem cell graft to a child with acute lymphoblastic leukemia. This sample comprised PBMCs from the stem cell graft donor, obtained from the stem cell graft. This chain joins TRBV14 and TRBJ2-5; D remains ambiguous. This CDR3 is CASSQDFYRNPQETQYF. The CDR3 region has the DNA TGTGCCAGCAGCCAAGATTTTTACCGGAATCCCCAAGAGACCCAGTACTTC.